What follows is one T cell receptor (beta chain) and its context. The antigen remains unidentified. V lost 2 bases and J lost 3, with 20 bases in between. The CDR3 is made up of 17 amino acids. Germline values: CDR1 LNHDA, CDR2 SQIVND (reference sequence). Each of the donors was a healthy adult who was HIV-negative and had not had a recent acute infection or vaccination. CD8 memory was a combination that joined CD45RO+ cells with CCR7-negative CD45RA+ TemRA cells. This entry comes from a study of shared clonotypes between healthy human individuals. Study results and caveats: Generation probability values for non-shared clonotypes were lower than those for clonotypes shared by all four donors. Sharing of clonotypes among donors was expected to vary with sequencing depth.

Data came from immunoSEQ multiplex PCR; TCRdb stores just in-frame clones and leaves some out. The sample holds some 700,000 clones, 90% seen once. The TCR originated in a young man in good health. Some clones in this sample may be carry-over from other donors' samples. V is TRBV19 and J is TRBJ2-7, with D possibly TRBD2 on 5 matching bases. The sample taken for sequencing was memory CD8+ T cells from PBMCs. Subset of the sample: CD45RO+ cells pooled with CCR7-negative TemRA cells. The CDR3 sequence: CASSIRAAPGSIYEQYF. The CDR3 DNA reads as TGTGCCAGTAGTATAAGGGCCGCTCCGGGATCGATCTACGAGCAGTACTTC. Using reference TRBV19 and TRBJ2-7 for the parts outside the CDR3, the full variable domain is DGGITQSPKYLFRKEGQNVTLSCEQNLNHDAMYWYRQDPGQGLRLIYYSQIVNDFQKGDIAEGYSVSREKKESFPLTVTSAQKNPTAFYLCASSIRAAPGSIYEQYFGPGTRLTVT.